These T cell receptor beta chains were read from a single sample in a study of blood T cell repertoires in COVID-19. This table comes from immunoSEQ multiplex PCR, and its TCRdb copy is limited to in-frame clones, with some not included. The table has some 320,000 clones, approximately 87% seen once. The sequenced sample consisted of peripheral blood. The source is a woman aged 45-60 years who had recovered from COVID-19. CDR3s include the opening cysteine and the closing phenylalanine or tryptophan. The D gene is left open where the match is weak. Some rows mark clone size as missing; the rest say once, few, many or name a class of expanded clone.

clone size	V gene	J gene	D gene	CDR3 protein	CDR3 DNA
-	TRBV6-5	TRBJ1-1	-	CASRLTGVNTEAFF	TGTGCCAGCAGACTGACGGGGGTGAACACTGAAGCTTTCTTT
-	TRBV19	TRBJ2-2	-	CASSSRGRRANTGELFF	TGTGCCAGTAGTAGCAGAGGGCGACGGGCGAACACCGGGGAGCTGTTTTTT
-	TRBV6-1	TRBJ1-2	-	CASSEIAPPKGYTF	TGTGCCAGCAGTGAAATTGCGCCCCCGAAGGGCTACACCTTC
-	TRBV19	TRBJ1-3	-	CASERGSPGNTIYF	TGTGCCAGTGAAAGGGGCTCTCCTGGAAACACCATATATTTT
-	TRBV3-1/TRBV3-2	TRBJ1-1	TRBD1	CASGDRGLNTEAFF	TGTGCCAGCGGGGACAGAGGGCTGAACACTGAAGCTTTCTTT
-	TRBV11-2	TRBJ1-6	-	CASSLSGGYNSPLHF	TGTGCCAGCAGCCTCTCTGGGGGGTATAATTCACCCCTCCACTTT
-	TRBV2	TRBJ2-2	TRBD1	CASRLQGANTGELFF	TGTGCCAGCAGGCTCCAGGGGGCGAACACCGGGGAGCTGTTTTTT
-	TRBV18	TRBJ1-5	-	CASSQISNQPQHF	TGTGCCAGCTCCCAGATTAGCAATCAGCCCCAGCATTTT
few	TRBV7-2	TRBJ2-5	-	CASSPRGVRETQYF	TGTGCCAGCAGCCCCCGGGGAGTACGGGAGACCCAGTACTTC
-	TRBV4-3	TRBJ1-1	-	CASSRGVGTGNTEAFF	TGCGCCAGCAGCCGCGGCGTTGGGACTGGGAACACTGAAGCTTTCTTT
-	TRBV5-6	TRBJ1-6	TRBD1	CASSAGTGRNSPLHF	TGTGCCAGCAGCGCGGGGACAGGCAGAAATTCACCCCTCCACTTT
-	TRBV7-9	TRBJ1-2	TRBD1	CASSRTGDYGYTF	TGTGCCAGCAGCCGGACAGGGGACTATGGCTACACCTTC
-	TRBV21-1	TRBJ2-7	-	CASSKDFGGAGAENEQYF	TGTGCCAGCAGCAAAGATTTCGGGGGGGCCGGAGCAGAGAACGAGCAGTACTTC
-	TRBV30	TRBJ1-1	-	CAWSSGENTEAFF	TGTGCCTGGAGTTCAGGGGAGAACACTGAAGCTTTCTTT
-	TRBV6-2/TRBV6-3	TRBJ1-1	-	CASSDNTRTEAFF	TGTGCCAGCAGCGACAACACGCGCACTGAAGCTTTCTTT
once	TRBV20-1	TRBJ1-2	-	CSASLTAGYGYTF	TGCAGTGCTAGTTTGACAGCTGGCTATGGCTACACCTTC